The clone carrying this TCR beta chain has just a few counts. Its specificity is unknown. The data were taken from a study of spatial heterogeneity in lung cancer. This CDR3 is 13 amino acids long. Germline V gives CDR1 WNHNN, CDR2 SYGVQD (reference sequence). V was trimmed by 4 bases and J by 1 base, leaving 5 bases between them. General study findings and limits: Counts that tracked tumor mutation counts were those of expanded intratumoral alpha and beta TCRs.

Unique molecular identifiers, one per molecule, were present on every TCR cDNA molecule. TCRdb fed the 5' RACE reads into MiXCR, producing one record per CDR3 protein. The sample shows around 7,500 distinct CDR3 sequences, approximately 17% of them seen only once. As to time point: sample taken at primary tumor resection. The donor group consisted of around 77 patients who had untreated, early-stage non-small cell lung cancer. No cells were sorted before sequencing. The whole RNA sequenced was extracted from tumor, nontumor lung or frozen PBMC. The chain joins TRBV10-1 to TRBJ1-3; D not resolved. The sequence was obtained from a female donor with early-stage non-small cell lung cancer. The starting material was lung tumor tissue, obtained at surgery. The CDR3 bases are TGCGCCAGCAGTGTGGGTTCTGGAAACACCATATATTTT. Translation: CASSVGSGNTIYF.